These T cell receptor beta chains were read from a single sample in a study of CD8 T cells in ankylosing spondylitis. TCRdb processed the 5' RACE reads anew with MiXCR; each CDR3 protein has one entry. The repertoire holds 300,000 to 350,000 distinct CDR3 sequences, with approximately 14% as singletons. Material for sequencing was blood, either unsorted or a sorted T cell fraction (not recorded which). These receptors were taken from a male donor with ankylosing spondylitis or in good health (not recorded which). The CDR3 runs from the conserved cysteine through the conserved F or W. The D gene is left open where the match is weak. Some rows mark clone size as missing; the rest say once, few, many or name a class of expanded clone.

v_gene	j_gene	len	abundance	d_gene	CDR3nt	CDR3aa
TRBV6-5	TRBJ1-5	16	few	TRBD1	TGTGCCAGCAGTTACACCAGGACAGGTCTCAATCAGCCCCAGCATTTT	CASSYTRTGLNQPQHF
TRBV12-3/TRBV12-4	TRBJ2-7	14	few	NA	TGTGCCAGCAGTCCCGTGGGGGGAGTCTACGAGCAGTACTTC	CASSPVGGVYEQYF
TRBV5-1	TRBJ2-7	15	few	TRBD1	TGCGCCAGCAGCTCCTCCGGGACAGTTCCCTACGAGCAGTACTTC	CASSSSGTVPYEQYF
TRBV25-1	TRBJ1-4	13	many	NA	TGTGCCAGCAGAGGTCGTATTAATGAAAAACTGTTTTTT	CASRGRINEKLFF
TRBV10-3	TRBJ2-1	15	few	NA	TGTGCCATCAGTGAGTCGGGACTTACCTACAATGAGCAGTTCTTC	CAISESGLTYNEQFF
TRBV20-1	TRBJ2-1	14	NA	TRBD2	TGCAGTGCTATGGGGGGGGTAGCCTACAATGAGCAGTTCTTC	CSAMGGVAYNEQFF
TRBV5-1	TRBJ2-3	14	few	TRBD2	TGCGCCAGCGCGGGAGCGGGTTTCACAGATACGCAGTATTTT	CASAGAGFTDTQYF
TRBV6-1	TRBJ2-2	13	few	TRBD2	TGTGCCTGCCTAGCGGGGAACACCGGGGAGCTGTTTTTT	CACLAGNTGELFF
TRBV12-3/TRBV12-4	TRBJ2-1	15	few	TRBD2	TGTGCCAGCAGTAGACTAGCGGGAAACTACAATGAGCAGTTCTTC	CASSRLAGNYNEQFF
TRBV6-1	TRBJ2-3	15	NA	TRBD2	TGTGCCAGCACCCCGGCGGGAGCCATGAGGGATACGCAGTATTTT	CASTPAGAMRDTQYF
TRBV10-3	TRBJ1-1	13	few	NA	TGTGCCATCAGTGAGCTACCGAACACTGAAGCTTTCTTT	CAISELPNTEAFF
TRBV10-2	TRBJ2-1	21	few	TRBD2	TGCGCCAGCAGTGAGCCAAAGCTACTAGCGGGAGGCAGTAGCTCCTACAATGAGCAGTTCTTC	CASSEPKLLAGGSSSYNEQFF
TRBV5-1	TRBJ1-4	15	few	NA	TGCGCCAGCAGCTCGGGGGGGGCCTTAGATGAAAAACTGTTTTTT	CASSSGGALDEKLFF
TRBV12-3/TRBV12-4	TRBJ2-2	16	many	NA	TGTGCCAGCACCCCTGGGGGATTCCAGAACACCGGGGAGCTGTTTTTT	CASTPGGFQNTGELFF
TRBV3-1	TRBJ2-2	13	many	NA	TGTGCCAGCAGCTACGGAGTGGGCGGGGAGCTGTTTTTT	CASSYGVGGELFF
TRBV4-1	TRBJ2-1	15	NA	TRBD2	TGCGCCAGCAGCCAACTAGCGGGGGGCAGGGATGAGCAGTTCTTC	CASSQLAGGRDEQFF
TRBV23-1	TRBJ1-1	17	NA	TRBD1	TGCGCCAGCCCTCAGGGGGGCAGGGGGGTTCCATACACTGAAGCTTTCTTT	CASPQGGRGVPYTEAFF
TRBV10-3	TRBJ1-3	15	many	NA	TGTGCCATCAGTGAGTCGCCAGTCTCTGGAAACACCATATATTTT	CAISESPVSGNTIYF
TRBV18	TRBJ1-1	14	NA	NA	TGTGCCAGCTCACCATACACGGAGAACACTGAAGCTTTCTTT	CASSPYTENTEAFF
TRBV11-2	TRBJ2-7	14	many	NA	TGTGCCAGCAGCTTGGAACTAGCTGCTTACGAGCAGTACTTC	CASSLELAAYEQYF
TRBV20-1	TRBJ2-3	15	few	NA	TGCAGTGCTACGCGGCGTCTACAGGATCTTGATACGCAGTATTTT	CSATRRLQDLDTQYF
TRBV6-1	TRBJ1-5	15	NA	NA	TGTGCCAGCAGGCCGGACGGGGGCTTCAATCAGCCCCAGCATTTT	CASRPDGGFNQPQHF
TRBV11-2	TRBJ1-1	13	few	NA	TGTGCCAGCAGCGTCGGGACAACCGCTGAAGCTTTCTTT	CASSVGTTAEAFF
TRBV9	TRBJ1-5	17	NA	TRBD1	TGTGCCAGCAGCGTAGAGGGCAGGGGGAGGGTCGATCAGCCCCAGCATTTT	CASSVEGRGRVDQPQHF
TRBV5-1	TRBJ1-4	14	few	NA	TGCGCCAGCAGCCCCAATGCGGGTAATGAAAAACTGTTTTTT	CASSPNAGNEKLFF
TRBV6-1	TRBJ1-1	15	NA	NA	TGTGCCAGCAGAAACCCAGGGGACGGGAACACTGAAGCTTTCTTT	CASRNPGDGNTEAFF
TRBV10-2	TRBJ2-2	12	few	NA	TGCGCCAGCAGTGATGTAGTCGGGGAGCTGTTTTTT	CASSDVVGELFF
TRBV4-1	TRBJ2-3	18	few	TRBD2	TGCGCCAGCAGCCAAGATAAAGGGACTAGCGGGAGACTGGATACGCAGTATTTT	CASSQDKGTSGRLDTQYF
TRBV9	TRBJ2-7	16	NA	TRBD2	TGTGCCAGCAGCGTCAGCGGGAGGGCCTCGATCTCCGAGCAGTACTTC	CASSVSGRASISEQYF
TRBV6-2/TRBV6-3	TRBJ2-3	14	NA	NA	TGTGCCAGCAGTTACTCGATGGGGCAGTCTACGCAGTATTTT	CASSYSMGQSTQYF
TRBV5-1	TRBJ1-2	15	NA	NA	TGCGCCAGCAGCTTGGAGGGCAGGGTGGACTATGGCTACACCTTC	CASSLEGRVDYGYTF
TRBV12-3/TRBV12-4	TRBJ1-4	11	NA	NA	TGTGCCAGCAGCCCAGGGTCAAAACTGTTTTTT	CASSPGSKLFF
TRBV20-1	TRBJ1-3	13	NA	NA	TGCAGTGCTAGAGAGACGGCTGGAAACACCATATATTTT	CSARETAGNTIYF
TRBV2	TRBJ2-3	13	NA	NA	TGTGCCATCGCAGGGTCTAGCACAGATACGCAGTATTTT	CAIAGSSTDTQYF
TRBV5-1	TRBJ1-1	14	few	NA	TGCGCCAGCAGGGCCGGGGAATGGAACACTGAAGCTTTCTTT	CASRAGEWNTEAFF
TRBV12-3/TRBV12-4	TRBJ2-4	16	many	NA	TGTGCCAGCAGTTTTGCCCGCACCCCAGCCAAAAACATTCAGTACTTC	CASSFARTPAKNIQYF
TRBV3-1	TRBJ2-1	14	few	NA	TGTGCCAGCAGCCTAATGGGACCGCTAAATGAGCAGTTCTTC	CASSLMGPLNEQFF
TRBV5-6	TRBJ1-2	16	NA	TRBD1	TGTGCCAGCAGCTTGGCTAGACAGGGTACGGCCTCTGGCTACACCTTC	CASSLARQGTASGYTF
TRBV3-1	TRBJ1-6	15	few	NA	TGTGCCAGCAGCCGACCGGGGCTTGATAATTCACCCCTCCACTTT	CASSRPGLDNSPLHF
TRBV12-3/TRBV12-4	TRBJ1-5	14	NA	NA	TGTGCCAGCAGTTTTATGGGTACCGATCAGCCCCAGCATTTT	CASSFMGTDQPQHF
TRBV12-3/TRBV12-4	TRBJ2-3	15	NA	TRBD1	TGTGCCAGCAGCATACAGGGGAAGTGGACAGATACGCAGTATTTT	CASSIQGKWTDTQYF
TRBV5-6	TRBJ2-5	15	few	NA	TGTGCCAGCAGCCGACTACCTCTGAGCTCGGAGACCCAGTACTTC	CASSRLPLSSETQYF
TRBV2	TRBJ2-7	19	NA	NA	TGTGCCAGCATCCCCTTAATGAACCGTAACCAAGTCTTCTCCTACGAGCAGTACTTC	CASIPLMNRNQVFSYEQYF
TRBV7-2	TRBJ1-5	15	NA	TRBD1	TGTGCCAGCAGCCCCCGGACAGGGGGCCATCAGCCCCAGCATTTT	CASSPRTGGHQPQHF
TRBV30	TRBJ2-3	12	NA	NA	TGTGCCTGGAGTGGCGGCGCCGATACGCAGTATTTT	CAWSGGADTQYF
TRBV5-1	TRBJ2-5	13	few	NA	TGCGCCAGCAGCTTGGCAGGGATGGAGACCCAGTACTTC	CASSLAGMETQYF
TRBV5-1	TRBJ1-4	14	NA	NA	TGCGCCAGCAGACCGCTCCCAACTAATGAAAAACTGTTTTTT	CASRPLPTNEKLFF
TRBV27	TRBJ2-7	13	NA	NA	TGTGCCAGCAGTTACAAAACCGATTACGAGCAGTACTTC	CASSYKTDYEQYF
TRBV3-1	TRBJ2-6	14	NA	NA	TGTGCCAGCAGCCGGCAGAGAGGGGCCAACGTCCTGACTTTC	CASSRQRGANVLTF
TRBV27	TRBJ1-5	13	NA	NA	TGTGCCAGCACTTCGGGGCAGTATCAGCCCCAGCATTTT	CASTSGQYQPQHF
TRBV20-1	TRBJ2-3	15	NA	TRBD2	TGCAGTGCTAGGAGCGGGAGTGAGATGACAGATACGCAGTATTTT	CSARSGSEMTDTQYF
TRBV20-1	TRBJ2-5	15	NA	NA	TGCAGTGCTAGAGCCCTCGGGGCTGAGCAAGAGACCCAGTACTTC	CSARALGAEQETQYF
TRBV5-6	TRBJ2-5	14	few	NA	TGTGCCAGCAGCCGACGGAGTATTTGGGAGACCCAGTACTTC	CASSRRSIWETQYF
TRBV5-1	TRBJ1-4	20	many	NA	TGCGCCAGCAGCTTGGCTGCCGTCGAATCGTTTTTTGCAACTAATGAAAAACTGTTTTTT	CASSLAAVESFFATNEKLFF
TRBV12-3/TRBV12-4	TRBJ2-3	11	NA	NA	TGTGCCAGCGGTGCCGGCAGTACGCAGTATTTT	CASGAGSTQYF
TRBV7-8	TRBJ2-5	15	few	NA	TGTGCCAGCAGCACTATCCTCTTTGGGGAGGAGACCCAGTACTTC	CASSTILFGEETQYF
TRBV6-2/TRBV6-3	TRBJ2-3	14	NA	NA	TGTGCCAGCAGTTACTCGAATAGGATGGATACGCAGTATTTT	CASSYSNRMDTQYF
TRBV5-1	TRBJ2-1	13	few	NA	TGCGCCAGCAGCTGGGCGAGTTACAATGAGCAGTTCTTC	CASSWASYNEQFF
TRBV29-1	TRBJ1-2	13	many	TRBD1	TGCAGCGTTGTAAGGACAGGGAGCTATGGCTACACCTTC	CSVVRTGSYGYTF